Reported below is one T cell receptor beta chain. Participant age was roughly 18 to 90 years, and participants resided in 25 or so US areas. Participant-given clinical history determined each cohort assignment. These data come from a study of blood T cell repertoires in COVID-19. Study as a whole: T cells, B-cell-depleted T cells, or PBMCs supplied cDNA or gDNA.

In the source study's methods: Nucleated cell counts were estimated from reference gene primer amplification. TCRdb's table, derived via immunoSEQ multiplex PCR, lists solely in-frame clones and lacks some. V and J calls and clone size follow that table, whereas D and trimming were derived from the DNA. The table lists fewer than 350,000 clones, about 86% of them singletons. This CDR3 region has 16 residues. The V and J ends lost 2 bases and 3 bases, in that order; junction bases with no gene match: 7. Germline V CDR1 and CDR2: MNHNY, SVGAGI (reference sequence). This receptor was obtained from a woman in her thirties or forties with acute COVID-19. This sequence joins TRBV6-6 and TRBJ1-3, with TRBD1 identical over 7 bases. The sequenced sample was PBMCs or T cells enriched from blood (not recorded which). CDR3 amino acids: CASSYARQGGGNTIYF. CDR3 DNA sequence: TGTGCCAGCAGTTACGCCCGACAGGGAGGTGGAAACACCATATATTTT.